The 10 T cell receptor beta chains reported below all come from one sample, sequenced in a study of OX40 agonist ivuxolimab in advanced cancers. TCRdb keeps only in-frame clones here, not all; method: immunoSEQ multiplex PCR. The table includes 95,000 to 120,000 clones, more than 85% detected once. The material was CD4+ or CD8+ T cells sorted from blood, obtained in a trial of the OX40 agonist ivuxolimab. These receptors all stem from an adult with an advanced solid tumor such as melanoma, head and neck, liver or kidney cancer.

The chain employs TRBV7-9 and TRBJ1-6, with TRBD1 matching over 9 bases. V shed 10 bases, J shed 7 bases, and the junction held 11 bases outside the gene matches. The CDR3 length is 15 residues. CDR1 SEHNR and CDR2 FQNEAQ come from the germline V gene (reference sequence). The CDR3 sequence: CAIKTGGIANSPLHF. In nucleotides, the CDR3 is TGTGCCATCAAGACAGGGGGGATAGCAAATTCACCCCTCCACTTT.

The V gene is TRBV19, the J gene TRBJ1-1; 9 bases fit TRBD1. The V gene end was trimmed by 5 bases and the J gene end by 3 bases; junction bases not matched to a gene: 7. Germline-derived CDR1 and CDR2 are LNHDA and SQIVND (reference sequence). The CDR3 consists of 15 residues. In DNA form, the CDR3 reads TGTGCCAGTAGTCCGAAGACAGGGGGTTACACTGAAGCTTTCTTT. Its protein is CASSPKTGGYTEAFF.

J is TRBJ2-2 and V is TRBV30, with D unresolved. Trimming shortened V by 3 bases and J by 1 base, and 6 bases separated the two germline ends. Germline CDR1 is GTSNPN and CDR2 is SVGIG (reference sequence). This CDR3 spans 13 amino acids. CDR3 nucleotides: TGTGCCTGGAGAGCAGGGAACACCGGGGAGCTGTTTTTT. It encodes CAWRAGNTGELFF.

This clone has only one observation. This chain connects TRBV11-2 to TRBJ2-7; no clear D. Trimming stripped 7 bases from V and 0 bases from J, with 22 bases between. From germline, CDR1 is SGHAT and CDR2 FQNNGV. The CDR3 runs 17 residues. The CDR3: CASTGIRLGPSSYEQYF. The CDR3 DNA sequence: TGTGCCAGCACCGGTATCCGGCTAGGGCCGAGCTCCTACGAGCAGTACTTC.

This clone was observed a few times. This chain links TRBV7-3 with TRBJ2-5, with unresolved D. Germline CDR1 is SGHTA and CDR2 is FQGTGA. This CDR3 has 13 amino acids. Trimming stripped 5 bases from V and 5 bases from J, with 12 bases between. CDR3: CASSIGPRETQYF. The CDR3 region has the DNA TGTGCCAGCAGCATTGGACCACGGGAGACCCAGTACTTC.

The chain joins TRBV2 to TRBJ1-4, with 8 bases identical to TRBD1. The CDR3 length is 14 residues. Germline CDR1 is SNHLY and CDR2 is FYNNEI. The V and J ends lost 5 bases and 7 bases, in that order; junction bases with no gene match: 6. For the CDR3, the DNA is TGTGCCAGCAGTCAACAGGGGGGATTTGAAAAACTGTTTTTT. This codes for CASSQQGGFEKLFF.

This chain connects TRBV7-2 to TRBJ2-1; D remains unclear. The V gene's germline CDR1 is SGHTA and CDR2 FQGNSA. The CDR3 is 15 amino acids. Trimming cost V 4 bases and J 4 bases, with 14 bases left between them. The CDR3 DNA is TGTGCCAGCAGCTCCAGTGTTGCGAGATACAATGAGCAGTTCTTC. Amino acid sequence: CASSSSVARYNEQFF. Supplemented by reference TRBV7-2 and TRBJ2-1, the full variable domain reads GAGVSQSPSNKVTEKGKDVELRCDPISGHTALYWYRQSLGQGLEFLIYFQGNSAPDKSGLPSDRFSAERTGGSVSTLTIQRTQQEDSAVYLCASSSSVARYNEQFFGPGTRLTVL.

The chain recombines TRBV6-5 with TRBJ1-5; D is undetermined. Germline CDR1 and CDR2: MNHEY and SVGAGI. V dropped 2 bases and J dropped 5 bases, with 13 bases sitting between them. The CDR3 spans 15 residues. As DNA, the CDR3 is TGTGCCAGCAGTTACACCTCAGGAATAGATCAGCCCCAGCATTTT. This codes for CASSYTSGIDQPQHF.

The V call is TRBV5-1, the J call TRBJ2-7, with 11 positions matching TRBD1. The CDR3 sequence is 14 residues long. From germline, CDR1 is SGHRS and CDR2 YFSETQ. Trimming removed 3 bases from V and 6 bases from J; junction bases left unmatched: 5. The CDR3 region is CASSSGTGGSEQYF. The CDR3 nucleotides are TGCGCCAGCAGCTCCGGGACAGGGGGTAGCGAGCAGTACTTC.

This clone was seen once. The chain recombines TRBV5-5 with TRBJ2-2; tentative D call: TRBD1 (6 bases). Germline lookup yields CDR1 SGHKS and CDR2 YYEKEE (reference sequence). Trimming stripped 4 bases from V and 7 bases from J, with 11 bases between. This CDR3 has 13 amino acids. CDR3 residues: CASSLGTRGELFF. The CDR3 DNA is TGTGCCAGCAGCCTGGGGACACGCGGGGAGCTGTTTTTT.